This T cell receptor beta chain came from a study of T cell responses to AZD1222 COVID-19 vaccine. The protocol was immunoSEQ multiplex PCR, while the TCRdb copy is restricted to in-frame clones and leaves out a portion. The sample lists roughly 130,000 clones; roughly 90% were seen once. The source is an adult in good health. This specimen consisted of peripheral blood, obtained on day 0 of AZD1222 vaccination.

CDR3 nucleotides: TGTGCCAGCAGCGTAGCTAGGGGAGGGGGGAACACTGAAGCTTTCTTT. It specifies CASSVARGGGNTEAFF. The V and J genes are TRBV9 and TRBJ1-1; TRBD1 is a possible D gene (6 bases). The V gene's germline CDR1 is SGDLS and CDR2 YYNGEE. Deletions cut 0 bases from V and 1 base from J, with 13 bases between. This CDR3 comprises 16 residues.